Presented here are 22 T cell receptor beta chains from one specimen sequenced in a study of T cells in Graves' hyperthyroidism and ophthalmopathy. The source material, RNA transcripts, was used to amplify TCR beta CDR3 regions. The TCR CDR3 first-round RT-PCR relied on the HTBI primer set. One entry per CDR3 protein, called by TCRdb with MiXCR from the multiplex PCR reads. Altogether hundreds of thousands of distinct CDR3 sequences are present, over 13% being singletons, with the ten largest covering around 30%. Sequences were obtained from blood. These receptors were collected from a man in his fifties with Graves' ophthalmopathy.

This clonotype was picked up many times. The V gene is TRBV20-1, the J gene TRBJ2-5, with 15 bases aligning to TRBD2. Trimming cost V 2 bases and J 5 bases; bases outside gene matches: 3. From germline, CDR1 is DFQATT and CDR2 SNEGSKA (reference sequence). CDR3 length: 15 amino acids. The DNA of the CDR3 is TGCAGTGCTAGAATTGGGACTAGCGGGAGGGAGACCCAGTACTTC. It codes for CSARIGTSGRETQYF.

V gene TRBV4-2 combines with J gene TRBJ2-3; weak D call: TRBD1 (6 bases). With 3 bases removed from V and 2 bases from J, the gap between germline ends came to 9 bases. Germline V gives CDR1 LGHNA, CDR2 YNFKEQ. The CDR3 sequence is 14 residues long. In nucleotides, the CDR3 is TGTGCCAGCAGCCAGGGACAAGACACAGATACGCAGTATTTT. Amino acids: CASSQGQDTDTQYF.

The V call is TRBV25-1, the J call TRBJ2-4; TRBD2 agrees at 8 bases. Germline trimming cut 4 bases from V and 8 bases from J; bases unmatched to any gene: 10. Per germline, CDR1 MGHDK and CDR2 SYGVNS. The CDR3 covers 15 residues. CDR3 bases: TGTGCCAGCAGTGGGCCCGGGAGGGGGGCTGACATTCAGTACTTC. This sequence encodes CASSGPGRGADIQYF.

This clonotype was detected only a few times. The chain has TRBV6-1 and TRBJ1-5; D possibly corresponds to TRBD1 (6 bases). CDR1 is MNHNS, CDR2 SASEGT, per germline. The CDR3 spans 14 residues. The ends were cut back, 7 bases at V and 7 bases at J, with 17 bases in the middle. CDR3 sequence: CASTQVGGAQPQHF. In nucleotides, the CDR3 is TGTGCCAGCACCCAGGTGGGGGGGGCGCAGCCCCAGCATTTT.

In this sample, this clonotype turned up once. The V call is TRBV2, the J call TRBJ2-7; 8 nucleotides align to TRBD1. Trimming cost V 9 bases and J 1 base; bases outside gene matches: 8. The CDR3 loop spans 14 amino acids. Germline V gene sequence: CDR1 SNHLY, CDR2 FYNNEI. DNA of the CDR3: TGTGCCAGAGACGGGACAGGAAGATCCTACGAGCAGTACTTC. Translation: CARDGTGRSYEQYF.

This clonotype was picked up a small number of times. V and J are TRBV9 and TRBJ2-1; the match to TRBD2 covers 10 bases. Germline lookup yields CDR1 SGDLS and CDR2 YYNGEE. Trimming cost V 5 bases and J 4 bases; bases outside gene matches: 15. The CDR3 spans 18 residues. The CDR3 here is CASSEKERTSGKYNEQFF. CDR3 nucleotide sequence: TGTGCCAGCAGTGAGAAAGAACGGACTAGCGGAAAATACAATGAGCAGTTCTTC.

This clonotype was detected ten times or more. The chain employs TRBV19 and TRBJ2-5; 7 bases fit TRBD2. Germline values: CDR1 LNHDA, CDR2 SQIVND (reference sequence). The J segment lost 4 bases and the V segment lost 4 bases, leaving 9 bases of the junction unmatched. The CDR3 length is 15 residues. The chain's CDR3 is CASSTEGLFGETQYF. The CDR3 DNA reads TGTGCCAGTAGTACTGAGGGACTATTTGGAGAGACCCAGTACTTC.

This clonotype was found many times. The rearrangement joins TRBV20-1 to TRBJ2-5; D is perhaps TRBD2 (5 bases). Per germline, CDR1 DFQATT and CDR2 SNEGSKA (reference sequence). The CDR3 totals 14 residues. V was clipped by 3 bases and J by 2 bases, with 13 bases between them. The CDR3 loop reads CSASRQRKQETQYF. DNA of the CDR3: TGCAGTGCTAGCCGTCAGCGGAAACAAGAGACCCAGTACTTC.

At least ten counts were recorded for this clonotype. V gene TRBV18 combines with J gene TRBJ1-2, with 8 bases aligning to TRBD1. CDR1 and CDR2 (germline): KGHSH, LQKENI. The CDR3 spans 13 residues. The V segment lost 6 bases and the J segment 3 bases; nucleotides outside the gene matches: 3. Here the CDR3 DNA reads TGTGCCAGCTCCCAGGGACAGGACTATGGCTACACCTTC. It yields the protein CASSQGQDYGYTF.

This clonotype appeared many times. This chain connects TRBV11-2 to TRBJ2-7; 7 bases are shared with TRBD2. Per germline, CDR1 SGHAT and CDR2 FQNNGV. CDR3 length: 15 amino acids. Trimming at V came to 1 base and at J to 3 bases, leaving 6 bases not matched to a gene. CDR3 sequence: CASSLVRTSIYEQYF. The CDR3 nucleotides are TGTGCCAGCAGCTTAGTCCGGACTAGTATCTACGAGCAGTACTTC.

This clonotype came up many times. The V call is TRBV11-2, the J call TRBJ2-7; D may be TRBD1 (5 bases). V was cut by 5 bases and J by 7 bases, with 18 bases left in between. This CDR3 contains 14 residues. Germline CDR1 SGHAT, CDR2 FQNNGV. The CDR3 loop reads CASSTWTRAQEQYF. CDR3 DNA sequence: TGTGCCAGCAGCACCTGGACAAGGGCCCAAGAGCAGTACTTC.

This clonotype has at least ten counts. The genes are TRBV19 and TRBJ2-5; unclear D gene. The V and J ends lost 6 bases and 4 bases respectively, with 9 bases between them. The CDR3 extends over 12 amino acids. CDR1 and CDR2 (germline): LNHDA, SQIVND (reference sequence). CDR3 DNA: TGTGCCAGTAGGCTCAGTGGAGAGACCCAGTACTTC. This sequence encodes CASRLSGETQYF.

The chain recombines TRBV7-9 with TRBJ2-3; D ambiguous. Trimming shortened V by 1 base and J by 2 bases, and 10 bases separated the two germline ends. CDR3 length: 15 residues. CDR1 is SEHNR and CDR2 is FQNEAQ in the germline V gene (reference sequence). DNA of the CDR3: TGTGCCAGCAGCTTAGTCGACCTCCCCACAGATACGCAGTATTTT. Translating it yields CASSLVDLPTDTQYF.

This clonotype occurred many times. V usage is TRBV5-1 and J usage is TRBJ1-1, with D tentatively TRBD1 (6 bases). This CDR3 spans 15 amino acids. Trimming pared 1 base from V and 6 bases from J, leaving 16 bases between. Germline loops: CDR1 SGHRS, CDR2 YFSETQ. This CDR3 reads CASSLHADRSAEAFF. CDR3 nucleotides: TGCGCCAGCAGCTTGCATGCAGACAGGTCCGCTGAAGCTTTCTTT.

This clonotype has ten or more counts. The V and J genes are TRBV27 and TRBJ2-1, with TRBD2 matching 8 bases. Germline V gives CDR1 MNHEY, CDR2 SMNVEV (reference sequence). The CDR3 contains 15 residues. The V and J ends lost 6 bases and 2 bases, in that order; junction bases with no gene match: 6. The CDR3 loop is CASRIVAGTYNEQFF. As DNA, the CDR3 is TGTGCCAGCAGGATAGTAGCGGGAACCTACAATGAGCAGTTCTTC.

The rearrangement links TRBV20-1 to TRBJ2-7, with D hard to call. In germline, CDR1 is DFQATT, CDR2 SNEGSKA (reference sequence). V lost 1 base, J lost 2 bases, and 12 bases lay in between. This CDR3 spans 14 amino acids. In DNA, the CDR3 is TGCAGTGCTAGAGGGGCCAGAGGACCCTACGAGCAGTACTTC. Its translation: CSARGARGPYEQYF.

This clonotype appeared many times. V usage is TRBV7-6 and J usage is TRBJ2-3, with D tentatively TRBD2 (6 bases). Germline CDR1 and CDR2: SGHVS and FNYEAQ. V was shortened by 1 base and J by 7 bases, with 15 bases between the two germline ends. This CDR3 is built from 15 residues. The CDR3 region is CASSLDIAVSNTQYF. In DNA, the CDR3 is TGTGCCAGCAGCTTAGATATAGCGGTCTCGAATACGCAGTATTTT.

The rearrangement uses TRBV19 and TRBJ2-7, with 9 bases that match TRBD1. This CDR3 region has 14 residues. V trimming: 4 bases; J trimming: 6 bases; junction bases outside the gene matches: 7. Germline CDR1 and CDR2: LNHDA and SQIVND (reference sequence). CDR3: CASSTTGGSIEQYF. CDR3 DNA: TGTGCCAGTAGTACGACAGGGGGATCTATCGAGCAGTACTTC.

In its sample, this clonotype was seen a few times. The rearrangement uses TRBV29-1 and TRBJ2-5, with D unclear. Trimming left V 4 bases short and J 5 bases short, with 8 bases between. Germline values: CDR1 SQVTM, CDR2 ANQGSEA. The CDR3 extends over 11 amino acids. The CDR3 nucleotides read TGCAGCGTTGGGGCGTGGGAGACCCAGTACTTC. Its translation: CSVGAWETQYF.

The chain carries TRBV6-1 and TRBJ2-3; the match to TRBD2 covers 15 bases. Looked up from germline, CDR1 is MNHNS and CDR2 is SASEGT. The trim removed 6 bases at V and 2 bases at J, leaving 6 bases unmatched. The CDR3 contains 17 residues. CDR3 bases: TGTGCCAGCAGACACGGACTAGCGGGAGGGGCCACAGATACGCAGTATTTT. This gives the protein CASRHGLAGGATDTQYF.

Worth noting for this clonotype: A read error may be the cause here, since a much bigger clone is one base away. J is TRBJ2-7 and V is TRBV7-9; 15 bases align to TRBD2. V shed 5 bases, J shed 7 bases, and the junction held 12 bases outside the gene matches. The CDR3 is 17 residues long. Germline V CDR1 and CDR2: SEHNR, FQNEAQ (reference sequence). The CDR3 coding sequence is TGTGCCAGCAGCCCCCGGACTAGCGGGAGGGTCCGCGGTGAGCAGTACTTC. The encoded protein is CASSPRTSGRVRGEQYF.

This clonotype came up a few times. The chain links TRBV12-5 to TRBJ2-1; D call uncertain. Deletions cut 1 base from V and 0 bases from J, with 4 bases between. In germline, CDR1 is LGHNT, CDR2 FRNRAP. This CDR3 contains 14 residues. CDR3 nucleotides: TGTGCTAGTGGTTTGGACACCTCCTACAATGAGCAGTTCTTC. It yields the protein CASGLDTSYNEQFF.